This T cell receptor beta chain was identified during a study of identical twins. TCRdb re-derived calls from the 5' RACE reads in MiXCR, one entry per CDR3 protein. The repertoire holds about 890,000 distinct CDR3 sequences, approximately 13% seen once, with 1.5% to 2% in the top ten. With 3 bases removed from V and 4 bases from J, the gap between germline ends came to 12 bases. Germline V lookup: CDR1 MNHEY, CDR2 SVGEGT. The CDR3 has 14 amino acids. These records were also assigned to another study, of yellow fever vaccine responses in identical twins.

The receptor's source is a woman aged 18-30 years in good health. The chain links TRBV6-2 or TRBV6-3 to TRBJ1-1; D is unclear. Sequencing was carried out using PBMCs. The CDR3: CASSYVGASTEAFF. The CDR3 DNA reads as TGTGCCAGCAGTTATGTGGGAGCGAGCACTGAAGCTTTCTTT.